This TCR beta chain was identified during a study of identical twins. Findings and caveats of the study: Zero-insertion results could be subject to partial confounding by invariant MAIT and iNKT cells. Insertion counts were lower in abundant cord blood beta clonotypes, a trend that memory repertoires did not show.

Only healthy Caucasians were included as donors. This clonotype was recorded a few times. No antigen is known for it. Germline V gene lookup returns CDR1 SNHLY and CDR2 FYNNEI. The CDR3 loop spans 12 amino acids. Trimming pared 4 bases from V and 4 bases from J, leaving 7 bases between. Template switching introduced a universal primer site, and the cDNA bore unique molecular identifiers. MiXCR, applied by TCRdb to the 5' RACE reads, yields one record per CDR3 protein. The sample contains approximately 260,000 distinct CDR3 sequences, over 12% of which appear only once. The receptor comes from a woman aged 18-30 years in good health. The V and J genes are TRBV2 and TRBJ1-2, with D uncertain. The sequenced material came from memory (CD45RO+) T cells sorted from blood. CDR3 residues: CASSVGSYGYTF. In nucleotides, the CDR3 is TGTGCCAGCAGTGTAGGGTCCTATGGCTACACCTTC. Full variable domain (missing parts from reference TRBV2 and TRBJ1-2): EPEVTQTPSHQVTQMGQEVILRCVPISNHLYFYWYRQILGQKVEFLVSFYNNEISEKSEIFDDQFSVERPDGSNFTLKIRSTKLEDSAMYFCASSVGSYGYTFGSGTRLTVV.